This T cell receptor (beta chain) was captured in a study of CXCR3-negative and CXCR3-positive naive CD8 T cells. Study-level points and caveats: Fresh PBMCs were used in most assays, and CXCR3 expression partially decreased after cryopreservation.

The libraries of TRB cDNA were constructed through 5' RACE using UMI labels. TCRdb reworked the 5' RACE reads into one entry per CDR3 protein, no DNA. The table lists about 40,000 distinct CDR3 sequences. This CDR3 comprises 18 residues. Germline CDR1 LGHDT, CDR2 YNNKEL (reference sequence). In the case of this clonotype: The antigen is unknown.

The rearrangement links TRBV3-1 to TRBJ2-1; checking the TCRdb D call of TRBD1 is not possible without DNA. The clonotype originates from a human donor in good health. Some clones in this sample may be carry-over from other donors' samples. Sequenced material: memory CD8+ T cells from blood. The CDR3 is CASNQEEGLPWTRNEQFF.